Listed here are 19 T cell receptor beta chains from one sample, sequenced in a study of blood T cells in healthy people across ages. Together with a sample-barcoded 5' primer, a J-beta primer mix was included in a second PCR lasting about 6 to 12 cycles. Each CDR3 protein gets one entry after TCRdb re-called the 5' RACE reads with MiXCR. The table lists about 670,000 distinct CDR3 sequences, about 43% of them singletons. The sample taken for sequencing was blood. Receptor source: a man older than 75 in good health.

This clonotype was detected only once. The chain links TRBV6-2 or TRBV6-3 to TRBJ2-3; 13 bases are a match to TRBD2. The J segment lost 1 base and the V segment lost 9 bases, leaving 4 bases of the junction unmatched. The CDR3 extends over 15 amino acids. Germline CDR1 MNHEY, CDR2 SVGEGT. CDR3 nucleotide sequence: TGTGCCAGTCGGACTAGCGGGAGAGGCACAGATACGCAGTATTTT. This gives the protein CASRTSGRGTDTQYF.

The chain employs TRBV12-3 or TRBV12-4 and TRBJ2-7, with 8 bases that match TRBD1. This CDR3 region has 14 residues. V was clipped by 7 bases and J by 5 bases; unmatched bases: 10. The CDR3 region is CASTLDRGFDEQYF. In nucleotides, the CDR3 is TGTGCCAGCACCCTAGACAGGGGCTTCGACGAGCAGTACTTC.

The chain links TRBV24-1 to TRBJ2-1; TRBD1 aligns across 10 bases. Germline CDR1 and CDR2: KGHDR and SFDVKD. The CDR3 covers 16 residues. V lost 4 bases to trimming and J lost 10 bases; unmatched junction nucleotides: 12. CDR3 DNA sequence: TGTGCCACCAGTGACCGAGGGACAGGGGCGGGCAGGGAGCAGTTCTTC. This codes for CATSDRGTGAGREQFF.

The V gene is TRBV14, the J gene TRBJ2-7, with 8 bases matching TRBD1. The CDR3 has 15 residues. The V and J ends lost 0 bases and 0 bases, in that order; junction bases with no gene match: 1. Germline lookup yields CDR1 SGHDN and CDR2 FVKESK. The CDR3: CASSQDGTGSYEQYF. The CDR3 DNA reads TGTGCCAGCAGCCAAGATGGGACAGGCTCCTACGAGCAGTACTTC.

This rearrangement joins TRBV4-2 to TRBJ2-7; TRBD2 matches at 7 bases. The CDR3 sequence is 20 residues long. Germline V CDR1 and CDR2: LGHNA, YNFKEQ. The V gene end was trimmed by 2 bases and the J gene end by 2 bases; junction bases not matched to a gene: 21. The CDR3 is CASSQTWTGSGQRGAYEQYF. The CDR3 nucleotides read TGTGCCAGCAGCCAAACTTGGACGGGATCTGGACAACGGGGGGCCTACGAGCAGTACTTC.

This clonotype has only a few counts. The V gene is TRBV20-1, the J gene TRBJ2-3, with 11 bases matching TRBD2. Germline-derived CDR1 and CDR2 are DFQATT and SNEGSKA (reference sequence). Trimming took 4 bases from V and 4 from J; bases not matched to a gene: 7. CDR3 length: 15 residues. CDR3 sequence reads: CSATRLAGKPDTQYF. As DNA, the CDR3 is TGCAGTGCTACCCGACTAGCGGGGAAGCCAGATACGCAGTATTTT.

The chain links TRBV6-1 to TRBJ2-1, with 10 bases that match TRBD1. The CDR3 has 15 residues. The germline V gene encodes CDR1 MNHNS and CDR2 SASEGT. The V and J ends lost 6 bases and 3 bases, in that order; junction bases with no gene match: 5. In nucleotides, the CDR3 is TGTGCCAGCAGCAAAAGGGACAGGGGCTACAATGAGCAGTTCTTC. Translated, it gives CASSKRDRGYNEQFF.

The chain has TRBV5-8 and TRBJ2-4, with a possible D match to TRBD2 (5 bases). This CDR3 spans 17 amino acids. The V gene lost 0 bases and the J gene lost 0 bases, with 13 bases spanning the gap. Germline assignment: CDR1 SGHTS and CDR2 YDEGEE. In DNA, the CDR3 is TGTGCCAGCAGCTTGGATAAATGGGCGGGAGCCAAAAACATTCAGTACTTC. Its translation: CASSLDKWAGAKNIQYF.

This clonotype was seen a few times. The chain links TRBV20-1 to TRBJ2-5; D ambiguous. V dropped 6 bases and J dropped 2 bases, with 19 bases sitting between them. Germline V gene lookup returns CDR1 DFQATT and CDR2 SNEGSKA (reference sequence). CDR3 length equals 15 residues. CDR3 sequence: CSAHGAGIRQETQYF. The CDR3 DNA is TGCAGTGCCCACGGAGCCGGCATAAGACAAGAGACCCAGTACTTC.

The chain couples TRBV12-3 or TRBV12-4 to TRBJ2-3; no firm D call. V gave up 5 bases and J gave up 1 base, with 13 bases separating them. CDR3 length equals 15 residues. The CDR3 DNA reads as TGTGCCAGCAGTATGACCGGACCCGGCACAGATACGCAGTATTTT. Residues: CASSMTGPGTDTQYF.

The CDR3 DNA follows: TGCGCCAGCAGCCACCAGACAGGGGAAGACTACGAGCAGTACTTC. This sequence encodes CASSHQTGEDYEQYF. V and J are TRBV4-3 and TRBJ2-7; TRBD1 agrees at 8 bases. The CDR3 length is 15 residues. CDR1 and CDR2 (germline): LGHNA, YSLEER. V dropped 3 bases and J dropped 3; count of bases not matched to a gene: 7.

The genes are TRBV18 and TRBJ2-7; TRBD2 might be the D (5 bases). Trimming took off 4 bases at V and 10 bases at J, with 14 bases between the two ends. Germline V gene lookup returns CDR1 KGHSH and CDR2 LQKENI. This CDR3 has 12 residues. As DNA, the CDR3 is TGTGCCAGCTCACTATCCGAGGGTGGCCAGTACTTC. Its translation: CASSLSEGGQYF.

This chain links TRBV9 with TRBJ1-6; a weak D match, TRBD1 (6 bases). The ends were cut back, 7 bases at V and 13 bases at J, with 15 bases in the middle. Looked up from germline, CDR1 is SGDLS and CDR2 is YYNGEE. The CDR3 loop spans 12 amino acids. In DNA form, the CDR3 reads TGTGCCAGCGGGACCACAGGGACCCCCCTCCACTTT. This codes for CASGTTGTPLHF.

This clonotype was counted between two and nine times. This chain links TRBV12-3 or TRBV12-4 with TRBJ2-7; a weak D match, TRBD2 (5 bases). Between the trimmed V and J ends, which lost 6 bases and 1 base, there was a span of 13 bases. The CDR3 is made up of 14 amino acids. CDR3 sequence reads: CASSPWTLSYEQYF. In DNA, the CDR3 is TGTGCCAGCAGCCCTTGGACTTTGTCCTACGAGCAGTACTTC.

This clonotype was counted many times. The gene calls are TRBV29-1 and TRBJ1-2; D not certain. This CDR3 has 11 amino acids. In germline, CDR1 is SQVTM, CDR2 ANQGSEA. V lost 4 bases to trimming and J lost 2 bases, with 5 bases between them. The CDR3 protein is CSVVYNYGYTF. The CDR3 DNA reads as TGCAGCGTTGTATACAACTATGGCTACACCTTC.

The chain couples TRBV20-1 to TRBJ2-2; 7 bases line up with TRBD1. CDR3 size: 15 residues. V dropped 1 base and J dropped 3; count of bases not matched to a gene: 5. Germline CDR1 DFQATT, CDR2 SNEGSKA (reference sequence). CDR3 sequence (DNA): TGCAGTGCTAGAGTTAAGGGGGCGGACACCGGGGAGCTGTTTTTT. This encodes CSARVKGADTGELFF.

This sequence joins TRBV20-1 and TRBJ2-5; 8 bases match TRBD1. The CDR3 sequence is 15 residues long. Germline assignment: CDR1 DFQATT and CDR2 SNEGSKA (reference sequence). V shed 3 bases, J shed 5 bases, and the junction held 11 bases outside the gene matches. The CDR3 sequence is CSASNRGSMRETQYF. The CDR3 DNA sequence: TGCAGTGCTAGTAACAGGGGGTCTATGCGGGAGACCCAGTACTTC.

V and J are TRBV7-2 and TRBJ1-4; unclear D gene. The V and J ends lost 5 bases and 8 bases respectively, with 18 bases between them. This CDR3 is built from 15 residues. CDR1 SGHTA and CDR2 FQGNSA come from the germline V gene. The CDR3 here is CASSPQRGRNEKLFF. The DNA for the CDR3 is TGTGCCAGCAGCCCGCAGCGGGGAAGAAACGAAAAACTGTTTTTT.

J is TRBJ2-5 and V is TRBV7-8; 9 bases align to TRBD1. The germline V gene encodes CDR1 SGHVS and CDR2 FQNEAQ. The CDR3 has 17 amino acids. J gave up 2 bases and V 0 bases, and 7 bases lay outside the gene matches. CDR3 DNA sequence: TGTGCCAGCAGCTTAGCTGCTGGGACAGGGCAACAAGAGACCCAGTACTTC. Translating gives CASSLAAGTGQQETQYF.